The 26 T cell receptor beta chains listed next were all sequenced from one sample in a study of patients and donors after allogeneic stem cell transplantation. TCRdb re-called the RT-PCR reads with MiXCR, one entry per CDR3 protein. The sample consists of 15,000 to 20,000 distinct CDR3 sequences, 4.5% to 5% of them appearing once. Sequenced material: blood, either unsorted or a sorted T cell fraction (not recorded which). These receptors were taken from a human donor who was either an allogeneic HSCT recipient or a stem cell or donor lymphocyte infusion donor (not recorded which). It is not recorded whose cells these are; they may come from a transplant donor.

This clonotype was recorded many times. The chain is built from TRBV28 and TRBJ2-3; the D gene is possibly TRBD1 (7 bases). Germline V lookup: CDR1 MDHEN, CDR2 SYDVKM. This CDR3 region has 14 residues. Trimming removed 5 bases from V and 6 bases from J, with 15 bases in between. CDR3 region: CASSVTGEADTQYF. CDR3 DNA: TGTGCCAGCAGTGTCACAGGGGAGGCGGATACGCAGTATTTT.

This clonotype was observed a few times. The chain joins TRBV7-8 to TRBJ1-6; D is unclear. The CDR3 has 15 residues. Germline-derived CDR1 and CDR2 are SGHVS and FQNEAQ. V was trimmed by 3 bases and J by 5 bases, leaving 11 bases between them. The CDR3 sequence: CASSFSAGNNSPLHF. CDR3 nucleotides: TGTGCCAGCAGCTTTTCGGCCGGGAATAATTCACCCCTCCACTTT.

This clonotype showed up many times. V usage is TRBV7-9 and J usage is TRBJ1-2; TRBD1 is a possible D gene (5 bases). The germline CDR1 and CDR2 sequences are SEHNR and FQNEAQ (reference sequence). The CDR3 covers 12 residues. Trimming left V 7 bases short and J 8 bases short, with 14 bases between. The DNA for the CDR3 is TGTGCCAGCACCACCGGGGGGGACGGCTACACCTTC. Protein product: CASTTGGDGYTF.

This clonotype appeared many times. This chain joins TRBV7-9 and TRBJ2-3, with TRBD2 matching over 7 bases. The germline CDR1 and CDR2 sequences are SEHNR and FQNEAQ (reference sequence). The CDR3 has 17 residues. Trimming at V came to 1 base and at J to 2 bases, leaving 9 bases not matched to a gene. In DNA, the CDR3 is TGTGCCAGCAGCTTAGGGACTAGACGAGTGTACACAGATACGCAGTATTTT. This sequence encodes CASSLGTRRVYTDTQYF.

This clonotype is judged medium-sized (0.01 to 0.1%). This chain connects TRBV6-6 to TRBJ1-1; D may be TRBD1 (5 bases). V was clipped by 8 bases and J by 6 bases, with 13 bases between them. Germline V CDR1 and CDR2: MNHNY, SVGAGI (reference sequence). The CDR3 consists of 12 residues. The CDR3: CASGPGGAEAFF. The CDR3 DNA reads TGTGCCAGCGGCCCTGGGGGGGCTGAAGCTTTCTTT.

This clonotype was detected many times. V usage is TRBV15 and J usage is TRBJ2-2; 7 bases agree with TRBD1. Looked up from germline, CDR1 is LNHNV and CDR2 is YYDKDF (reference sequence). The V gene end was trimmed by 1 base and the J gene end by 6 bases; junction bases not matched to a gene: 8. The CDR3 covers 16 residues. The chain's CDR3 is CATSRGQGESAGELFF. As DNA, the CDR3 is TGTGCCACCAGCAGAGGGCAGGGGGAGTCAGCCGGGGAGCTGTTTTTT.

By sample fraction, this clonotype is medium-sized (0.01 to 0.1%). The J gene is TRBJ2-3, the V gene TRBV30; D gene uncertain. The CDR3 is 13 residues long. Deletions cut 2 bases from V and 7 bases from J, with 13 bases between. Germline-derived CDR1 and CDR2 are GTSNPN and SVGIG (reference sequence). CDR3 DNA sequence: TGTGCCTGGAGTACCCACGGCGCCTATACGCAGTATTTT. It is translated as CAWSTHGAYTQYF.

This clonotype was detected a few times. The V call is TRBV5-1, the J call TRBJ2-5; D is unresolved. The length of the CDR3 is 14 residues. Germline CDR1 is SGHRS and CDR2 is YFSETQ. With 0 bases removed from V and 0 bases from J, the gap between germline ends came to 6 bases. The chain's CDR3 is CASSLVHNQETQYF. The CDR3 DNA follows: TGCGCCAGCAGCTTGGTACATAACCAAGAGACCCAGTACTTC.

This clonotype is judged medium-sized. V gene TRBV20-1 combines with J gene TRBJ2-3; 8 bases are shared with TRBD1. The CDR3 runs 16 residues. Germline loops: CDR1 DFQATT, CDR2 SNEGSKA (reference sequence). Losses at the gene ends were 3 bases for V and 6 bases for J; bases not matched to a gene: 14. The CDR3 region is CSARDDDRGGLDTQYF. DNA for the CDR3: TGCAGTGCTAGGGACGATGACAGGGGTGGTTTGGATACGCAGTATTTT.

This clonotype was counted between two and nine times. The chain uses TRBV7-9 and TRBJ2-5; either TRBD1 or TRBD2 may fit D (5 bases each). The CDR3 is 16 amino acids. CDR1 is SEHNR, CDR2 FQNEAQ, per germline (reference sequence). V was pared by 4 bases and J by 7 bases, with 22 bases between. The CDR3 bases are TGTGCCAGCAGCTCCCTGACGGGGCGGGCGCATAGGACCCAGTACTTC. It is translated as CASSSLTGRAHRTQYF.

Relative to its sample, this clonotype is medium-sized. The junction differs from germline at one of its ends, possibly a read error. The gene calls are TRBV7-9 and TRBJ2-3; 10 bases are a match to TRBD2. This CDR3 spans 14 amino acids. The germline V gene encodes CDR1 SEHNR and CDR2 FQNEAQ (reference sequence). CDR3 bases: TGTGCCAGCAGCCTAGCGGGGGGCACAGATACGCAGTATTTT. It translates to CASSLAGGTDTQYF.

This clonotype has ten or more counts. CDR3 nucleotides: TGTGCCAGCAGCCTGAGCGGGGCCACCTACAATGAGCAGTTCTTC. This encodes CASSLSGATYNEQFF. The rearrangement joins TRBV7-9 to TRBJ2-1; 7 bases align to TRBD2. Germline CDR1 SEHNR, CDR2 FQNEAQ (reference sequence). Germline trimming cut 5 bases from V and 2 bases from J; bases unmatched to any gene: 6. The CDR3 contains 15 residues. The full variable domain, completed using reference TRBV7-9 and TRBJ2-1, is DTGVSQNPRHKITKRGQNVTFRCDPISEHNRLYWYRQTLGQGPEFLTYFQNEAQLEKSRLLSDRFSAERPKGSFSTLEIQRTEQGDSAMYLCASSLSGATYNEQFFGPGTRLTVL.

This clonotype was seen repeatedly, ten times or more. This sequence joins TRBV7-3 and TRBJ2-1, with 7 bases aligning to TRBD2. The CDR3 is 14 residues long. Per germline, CDR1 SGHTA and CDR2 FQGTGA. The V segment lost 5 bases and the J segment 6 bases; nucleotides outside the gene matches: 7. The DNA for the CDR3 is TGTGCCAGCAGCCCCCTTGGGGGGGTCAATGAGCAGTTCTTC. Protein: CASSPLGGVNEQFF.

This clonotype was observed many times. The chain combines TRBV2 with TRBJ1-2; D uncertain. Germline CDR1 SNHLY, CDR2 FYNNEI. CDR3 length: 15 amino acids. Trimming left V 0 bases short and J 1 base short, with 9 bases between. CDR3 bases: TGTGCCAGCAGTGAAGCGAACACCATTAACTATGGCTACACCTTC. The encoded protein is CASSEANTINYGYTF. The full variable domain, with the rest looked up from reference TRBV2 and TRBJ1-2, is EPEVTQTPSHQVTQMGQEVILRCVPISNHLYFYWYRQILGQKVEFLVSFYNNEISEKSEIFDDQFSVERPDGSNFTLKIRSTKLEDSAMYFCASSEANTINYGYTFGSGTRLTVV.

This clonotype was seen at least ten times. The genes are TRBV18 and TRBJ1-1, with D possibly matching TRBD1 (6 bases). Trimming stripped 5 bases from V and 2 bases from J, with 18 bases between. Germline CDR1 and CDR2: KGHSH and LQKENI. This CDR3 region has 16 residues. DNA of the CDR3: TGTGCCAGCTCAGAAAGAGTAACAGGGATCAACACTGAAGCTTTCTTT. This codes for CASSERVTGINTEAFF.

This clonotype was seen at least ten times. DNA for the CDR3: TGTGCCAGCAGAGCAGGGGTCAATGAGCAGTTCTTC. It specifies CASRAGVNEQFF. V gene TRBV7-8 combines with J gene TRBJ2-1; D might be TRBD1 (6 bases). CDR1 is SGHVS and CDR2 is FQNEAQ in the germline V gene. Trimming shortened V by 6 bases and J by 6 bases, and 9 bases separated the two germline ends. The CDR3 sequence is 12 residues long.

The CDR3 region has the DNA TGTGCCTGGAGTACACTAGCGGTAGGCACAGATACGCAGTATTTT. Protein sequence: CAWSTLAVGTDTQYF. The genes are TRBV30 and TRBJ2-3, with 8 bases matching TRBD2. V dropped 2 bases and J dropped 1; count of bases not matched to a gene: 5. This CDR3 is 15 amino acids long. Germline assignment: CDR1 GTSNPN and CDR2 SVGIG (reference sequence).

Relative to its sample, this clonotype is medium-sized. The chain recombines TRBV7-9 with TRBJ1-1; TRBD1 aligns across 7 bases. Trimming at V came to 6 bases and at J to 9 bases, leaving 10 bases not matched to a gene. The CDR3 spans 13 residues. Germline CDR1 reads SEHNR; CDR2 reads FQNEAQ (reference sequence). This chain's CDR3 is CASRMGGQDQAFF. CDR3 sequence (DNA): TGTGCCAGCAGAATGGGCGGACAGGATCAAGCTTTCTTT.

This clonotype was counted between two and nine times. The chain couples TRBV7-9 to TRBJ1-4; D call uncertain. Looked up from germline, CDR1 is SEHNR and CDR2 is FQNEAQ (reference sequence). Trimming shortened V by 5 bases and J by 1 base, and 8 bases separated the two germline ends. This CDR3 comprises 14 residues. The CDR3 DNA is TGTGCCAGCAGCCTCAGACGAACTAATGAAAAACTGTTTTTT. Translating it yields CASSLRRTNEKLFF. Full variable domain (rest looked up from reference TRBV7-9 and TRBJ1-4): DTGVSQNPRHKITKRGQNVTFRCDPISEHNRLYWYRQTLGQGPEFLTYFQNEAQLEKSRLLSDRFSAERPKGSFSTLEIQRTEQGDSAMYLCASSLRRTNEKLFFGSGTQLSVL.

A word on this clonotype: Only one base separates this from a far larger clonotype, so it likely reflects a read error. This chain uses TRBV5-3 with TRBJ1-5; possibly TRBD1 for D (5 bases). Being an ORF, TRBV5-3 has a function that is uncertain. V lost 1 base to trimming and J lost 6 bases, with 20 bases between them. The CDR3 has 17 residues. The chain's CDR3 is CARSLLGVGRGGQPQHF. As DNA, the CDR3 is TGTGCCAGAAGCTTGTTAGGGGTCGGTAGGGGAGGTCAGCCCCAGCATTTT.

The chain couples TRBV6-1 to TRBJ1-3; a possible D gene is TRBD1 (5 bases). Germline assignment: CDR1 MNHNS and CDR2 SASEGT. Trimming shortened V by 2 bases and J by 4 bases, and 15 bases separated the two germline ends. CDR3 size: 16 residues. CDR3 coding DNA: TGTGCCAGCAGTGAATATTCAGGGACGGTAGGAAACACCATATATTTT. Amino acid sequence: CASSEYSGTVGNTIYF.

The sample holds many counts of this clonotype. This chain connects TRBV27 to TRBJ2-2; D might be TRBD1 (6 bases). Trimming pared 4 bases from V and 1 base from J, leaving 13 bases between. Germline assignment: CDR1 MNHEY and CDR2 SMNVEV (reference sequence). The CDR3 is 16 amino acids. The CDR3 coding sequence is TGTGCCAGCAGTTCCCGCCCGACAGGGAACACCGGGGAGCTGTTTTTT. It yields the protein CASSSRPTGNTGELFF.

The chain carries TRBV7-9 and TRBJ2-1; the match to TRBD2 covers 13 bases. Germline CDR1 reads SEHNR; CDR2 reads FQNEAQ (reference sequence). J lost 8 bases, V lost 3 bases, and 7 bases had no gene match. The CDR3 is 16 residues long. The CDR3 here is CASSLGWTSGSDEQFF. CDR3 nucleotides: TGTGCCAGCAGCTTGGGCTGGACTAGCGGGAGTGATGAGCAGTTCTTC.

The CDR3 DNA follows: TGTGCCAGCAGTTTATGGGACAGGACCCGAGGTAGCAATCAGCCCCAGCATTTT. It codes for CASSLWDRTRGSNQPQHF. The J gene is TRBJ1-5, the V gene TRBV12-3 or TRBV12-4, with TRBD1 matching 8 bases. With 2 bases clipped from V and 0 bases from J, the junction kept 9 bases outside the gene matches. The CDR3 runs to 18 residues.

At least ten counts were recorded for this clonotype. The rearrangement uses TRBV3-1 and TRBJ1-2; D remains unclear. The CDR3 is 13 residues long. Germline values: CDR1 LGHDT, CDR2 YNNKEL (reference sequence). Trimming took off 4 bases at V and 0 bases at J, with 6 bases between the two ends. CDR3 sequence (DNA): TGTGCCAGCAGCCTGGACTCTAACTATGGCTACACCTTC. This translates into CASSLDSNYGYTF. The variable domain in full, completed from reference TRBV3-1 and TRBJ1-2, reads DTAVSQTPKYLVTQMGNDKSIKCEQNLGHDTMYWYKQDSKKFLKIMFSYNNKELIINETVPNRFSPKSPDKAHLNLHINSLELGDSAVYFCASSLDSNYGYTFGSGTRLTVV.

About this clonotype: Relative to the germline gene, one junction end is altered; a read error may explain this. The CDR3 is CASSSGQGANYSYTF. CDR3 DNA sequence: TGTGCCAGCAGTTCTGGACAGGGGGCAAACTATAGCTACACCTTC. The V call is TRBV28, the J call TRBJ1-2; TRBD1 matches 11 bases. CDR3 length: 15 amino acids. Per germline, CDR1 MDHEN and CDR2 SYDVKM.